Following are 25 T cell receptor beta chains from one sample sequenced in a study of T cells expressing NK-cell markers. TCRdb reprocessed the 5' RACE reads, keeping one entry per CDR3 protein, no DNA. This table lists tens of thousands of distinct CDR3 sequences. Sequencing was performed on blood T cells: a sorted CD56 or NKG2C T cell subset, CD4+ or CD8+ T cells, or bulk PBMC T cells (not recorded which). The receptors shown here come from a woman aged 18 to 69 in good health.

The chain recombines TRBV15 with TRBJ2-5; TCRdb gives TRBD2 as the D gene, but with no DNA this cannot be confirmed. Germline V gene data show CDR1 as LNHNV and CDR2 as YYDKDF (reference sequence). This CDR3 is 14 amino acids long. The CDR3 protein is CATSISPLLETQYF.

J is TRBJ2-1 and V is TRBV6-1; TCRdb selects TRBD2, and the lack of DNA leaves this call unchecked. In germline, CDR1 is MNHNS, CDR2 SASEGT. This CDR3 has 14 residues. The CDR3 loop is CASGNAQGRNEQFF.

CDR3 in amino acids: CASSPRQGGTEAFF. This rearrangement joins TRBV9 to TRBJ1-1; lacking DNA, the TRBD1 call made by TCRdb goes unchecked. The CDR3 is 14 residues long. The germline V gene encodes CDR1 SGDLS and CDR2 YYNGEE.

The J gene is TRBJ2-3, the V gene TRBV4-1; TCRdb indicates TRBD2, and absent DNA this call remains unverified. CDR3 size: 15 residues. CDR1 MGHRA and CDR2 YSYEKL come from the germline V gene. Here the CDR3 reads CASSLLGAQGDTQYF.

This chain joins TRBV5-1 and TRBJ2-3; lacking DNA, the TRBD1 call made by TCRdb goes unchecked. The CDR3 has 16 residues. Germline V gene lookup returns CDR1 SGHRS and CDR2 YFSETQ. The CDR3 protein is CASSLTPGPSTDTQYF.

The V and J genes are TRBV4-1 and TRBJ2-1. This CDR3 spans 14 amino acids. Per the germline V gene, CDR1 is MGHRA and CDR2 is YSYEKL. This CDR3 is CASSQDGLGNEQFF.

The chain recombines TRBV12-3 or TRBV12-4 with TRBJ2-1; TCRdb's D call, TRBD1, is unchecked because there is no DNA. CDR3 length equals 15 residues. CDR3: CASSFRDTSYNEQFF.

This chain joins TRBV9 and TRBJ1-1. CDR1 is SGDLS and CDR2 is YYNGEE in the germline V gene. This CDR3 region has 14 residues. The CDR3 is CASSVGGMNTEAFF.

The chain employs TRBV7-9 and TRBJ2-1; TCRdb's D call, TRBD2, is unchecked because there is no DNA. Looked up from germline, CDR1 is SEHNR and CDR2 is FQNEAQ (reference sequence). The length of the CDR3 is 21 residues. This CDR3 reads CASSHDPGSLAGGPSYNEQFF.

The gene calls are TRBV9 and TRBJ1-2; TCRdb proposes TRBD1, but this gene call is untestable without DNA. The germline CDR1 and CDR2 sequences are SGDLS and YYNGEE. This CDR3 contains 16 residues. CDR3 amino acids: CASSNSRAVANYGYTF.

This chain connects TRBV20-1 to TRBJ2-1; the TCRdb D gene call, TRBD1, has no DNA to confirm it. Germline CDR1 DFQATT, CDR2 SNEGSKA (reference sequence). The CDR3 runs 15 residues. The CDR3 here is CSARVYGWGTNEQFF.

This chain links TRBV27 with TRBJ2-3; without DNA, the TCRdb call of TRBD2 cannot be checked. Germline V lookup: CDR1 MNHEY, CDR2 SMNVEV (reference sequence). The CDR3 consists of 15 residues. CDR3: CASSLGGMASDTQYF.

This chain uses TRBV4-1 with TRBJ2-2; TCRdb picks TRBD2, but there is no DNA to check that call. Germline loops: CDR1 MGHRA, CDR2 YSYEKL. The CDR3 is 17 residues long. The CDR3 sequence is CASSQDQRTSNTGELFF.

This chain connects TRBV28 to TRBJ2-7; TCRdb's assignment of TRBD1 cannot be checked, as there is no DNA. The CDR3 sequence is 13 residues long. CDR1 is MDHEN, CDR2 SYDVKM, per germline. The CDR3 is CASSQDRFYEQYF.

The chain joins TRBV4-2 to TRBJ2-5; TCRdb selects TRBD1, and the lack of DNA leaves this call unchecked. CDR1 is LGHNA, CDR2 YNFKEQ, per germline. The CDR3 is made up of 16 amino acids. The CDR3 here is CASSQDGDRGFETQYF.

This chain joins TRBV4-1 and TRBJ2-3. In germline, CDR1 is MGHRA, CDR2 YSYEKL. CDR3 length: 14 amino acids. CDR3 protein: CASSQLPGTDTQYF.

This sequence joins TRBV19 and TRBJ2-7; the D call of TRBD2 rests on TCRdb alone, since no DNA is present to check it. Germline-derived CDR1 and CDR2 are LNHDA and SQIVND (reference sequence). The CDR3 is made up of 13 amino acids. CDR3 amino acids: CASRGTSGYEQYF.

This CDR3 is CASSLAVGYTGELFF. The chain uses TRBV27 and TRBJ2-2. From germline, CDR1 is MNHEY and CDR2 SMNVEV (reference sequence). This CDR3 is built from 15 residues.

Here the CDR3 reads CASSVTSGGYEQYF. The chain has TRBV27 and TRBJ2-7; TCRdb selects TRBD2, and the lack of DNA leaves this call unchecked. Germline CDR1 and CDR2: MNHEY and SMNVEV (reference sequence). CDR3 length: 14 residues.

The chain uses TRBV7-2 and TRBJ2-3; TCRdb lists TRBD2, though no DNA is available to test this call. Germline lookup yields CDR1 SGHTA and CDR2 FQGNSA. This CDR3 region has 14 residues. CDR3 amino acids: CASSLSGGVDTQYF.

This chain joins TRBV7-9 and TRBJ2-3; TCRdb's assignment of TRBD1 cannot be checked, as there is no DNA. This CDR3 has 16 amino acids. Germline CDR1 and CDR2: SEHNR and FQNEAQ (reference sequence). The CDR3 sequence: CASSARQGLGTDTQYF.

The rearrangement uses TRBV27 and TRBJ2-7; the D gene TCRdb calls, TRBD2, cannot be checked with no DNA. CDR1 and CDR2 from the germline V gene are MNHEY and SMNVEV (reference sequence). CDR3 length: 17 residues. CDR3 sequence: CASSLLGPLAESYEQYF.

The chain uses TRBV9 and TRBJ2-7. Germline assignment: CDR1 SGDLS and CDR2 YYNGEE. This CDR3 contains 14 residues. The CDR3 loop is CASSVGTTPYEQYF. The variable domain in full, with the rest retrieved from reference TRBV9 and TRBJ2-7, is DSGVTQTPKHLITATGQRVTLRCSPRSGDLSVYWYQQSLDQGLQFLIQYYNGEERAKGNILERFSAQQFPDLHSELNLSSLELGDSALYFCASSVGTTPYEQYFGPGTRLTVT.

The chain joins TRBV7-3 to TRBJ1-4; TCRdb's D call of TRBD1 is untestable without DNA. This CDR3 is built from 15 residues. CDR1 and CDR2 from the germline V gene are SGHTA and FQGTGA. This chain's CDR3 is CASSLNADRNEKLFF.

The chain combines TRBV4-2 with TRBJ2-2; TCRdb selects TRBD1, and the lack of DNA leaves this call unchecked. The CDR3 totals 16 residues. Germline V CDR1 and CDR2: LGHNA, YNFKEQ. The CDR3 here is CASSQEAGGEVGELFF.